This is a list of T cell receptor beta chains from one sample in a study of shared clonotypes between healthy human individuals. The protocol was immunoSEQ multiplex PCR, while the TCRdb copy is restricted to in-frame clones and leaves out a portion. The table lists approximately 2.5 million clones, 90% to 95% of them singletons. The sample consisted of naive CD4+ T cells from PBMCs. The receptors were sampled from a man between 18 and 35 years old in good health. Some clones in this sample may be carry-over from other donors' samples. CDR3s include the opening cysteine and the closing phenylalanine or tryptophan. Each record gives: V gene, J gene, clone size, D gene, CDR3 DNA, CDR3 protein. A D gene is named only where the DNA matches it firmly. Some rows have no size entry. The others give once, few or many, or a class for an expanded clone.

TRBV27	TRBJ2-7	NA	TRBD1	TGTGCCAGCAGCCGACGACAGGGGGCTATCTCGGGCGAGCAGTACTTC	CASSRRQGAISGEQYF
TRBV5-4	TRBJ2-7	NA	TRBD2	TGTGCCAGCAGCTTGGAGGGACTAGGAAGTGAGCAGTACTTC	CASSLEGLGSEQYF
TRBV28	TRBJ2-3	once	TRBD2	TGTGCCAGCAGCAAAGGGACTAGCGGGTCGACAGATACGCAGTATTTT	CASSKGTSGSTDTQYF
TRBV5-1	TRBJ2-2	NA	NA	TGCGCCAGCAGCCCCGGGACCGCCAACACCGGGGAGCTGTTTTTT	CASSPGTANTGELFF
TRBV18	TRBJ2-7	few	NA	TGTGCCAGCTCACCACCGTCATCCTACGAGCAGTACTTC	CASSPPSSYEQYF
TRBV28	TRBJ2-3	NA	NA	TGTGCCAGCAGTCCGAAATGGACTGGGGGCACAGATACGCAGTATTTT	CASSPKWTGGTDTQYF
TRBV5-4	TRBJ2-1	NA	NA	TGTGCCAGCAGCTTGGCCTCGGGATCCTACAATGAGCAGTTCTTC	CASSLASGSYNEQFF
TRBV5-1	TRBJ2-1	NA	TRBD1	TGCGCCAGCGGAGGATCGACAGGGAACGCAGCTGAGCAGTTCTTC	CASGGSTGNAAEQFF
TRBV4-3	TRBJ2-7	NA	TRBD1	TGCGCCAGCAGCCAAGGGGGGTCAGGGGGTTACGAGCAGTACTTC	CASSQGGSGGYEQYF
TRBV12-2	TRBJ1-5	NA	NA	TGTGCAAGTCGCTCGACCCCCAGGGCAGGGGGTATTTGGAGCAATCAGCCCCAGCATTTT	CASRSTPRAGGIWSNQPQHF
TRBV10-2	TRBJ1-2	NA	NA	TGCGCCAGCAGTGACATAGATACGTATGGCTACACCTTC	CASSDIDTYGYTF
TRBV10-2	TRBJ1-2	once	TRBD1	TGCGCCAGCAGTTTTGACAGGGGGCAAGGCTACACCTTC	CASSFDRGQGYTF
TRBV4-1	TRBJ1-4	few	NA	TGCGCCAGCAGCCAAGAACAGAACAGGGACGTCGGGGAAAAACTGTTTTTT	CASSQEQNRDVGEKLFF
TRBV10-3	TRBJ2-2	NA	NA	TGTGCCATCAGTGTGGGGGGGCACACCGGGGAGCTGTTTTTT	CAISVGGHTGELFF
TRBV5-1	TRBJ2-7	NA	NA	TGCGCCAGCAGCTTGGGTCAGGACGCTGAGCAGTACTTC	CASSLGQDAEQYF
TRBV30	TRBJ1-5	NA	NA	TGTGCCTGGAGTACGGGACGGGGGGGTCAGCCCCAGCATTTT	CAWSTGRGGQPQHF
TRBV5-4	TRBJ2-3	NA	NA	TGTGCCAGCAGCTTGTTGTCACACCCTAGCACAGATACGCAGTATTTT	CASSLLSHPSTDTQYF
TRBV28	TRBJ2-3	NA	NA	TGTGCCACGGAAGGCTACACAGATACGCAGTATTTT	CATEGYTDTQYF
TRBV19	TRBJ1-5	NA	NA	TGTGCCAGTAGTACTGTCGAGGGAATGCCCCAGCATTTT	CASSTVEGMPQHF
TRBV6-4	TRBJ1-4	NA	TRBD1	TGTGCCAGCAGTGAGGACAGGGGCGGCACAACTAATGAAAAACTGTTTTTT	CASSEDRGGTTNEKLFF
TRBV30	TRBJ2-7	NA	NA	TGTGCCTGGAGTCCACCTTCCTACGAGCAGTACTTC	CAWSPPSYEQYF
TRBV6-5	TRBJ1-1	NA	TRBD1	TGTGCCAGCAGTCAAAGGACAGGGAACACTGAAGCTTTCTTT	CASSQRTGNTEAFF
TRBV18	TRBJ2-7	NA	TRBD2	TGTGCCAGCTCGGGAGCGGGAGGCTCAAACCAGCAGTACTTC	CASSGAGGSNQQYF
TRBV7-8	TRBJ1-5	NA	TRBD1	TGTGCCAGCAGCGGACCGGACAGGGTCGGTCAGCCCCAGCATTTT	CASSGPDRVGQPQHF
TRBV6-6	TRBJ1-4	NA	NA	TGTGCCAGCAGGGCCCGTGGGGGGTCCTCGAGACTGTTTTTT	CASRARGGSSRLFF
TRBV28	TRBJ2-1	once	TRBD2	TGTGCCAGCAGTCCAAAGGGACTAGCGGGAGCCATTTATGAGCAGTTCTTC	CASSPKGLAGAIYEQFF
TRBV7-2	TRBJ2-3	once	NA	TGTGCCAGCAGCTTAGGTCCTCTAGGCACAGATACGCAGTATTTT	CASSLGPLGTDTQYF
TRBV27	TRBJ2-3	NA	NA	TGTGCCAGCAGCTTACGACAGTTCTCGGCAGATACGCAGTATTTT	CASSLRQFSADTQYF
TRBV7-2	TRBJ1-2	once	NA	TGTGCCAGCAGCTTAGAATGGGGTCCTAACTATGGCTACACCTTC	CASSLEWGPNYGYTF
TRBV15	TRBJ2-1	once	NA	TGTGCCACCAGCAGAATTCGGGCAGGGGTCAATGAGCAGTTCTTC	CATSRIRAGVNEQFF
TRBV29-1	TRBJ2-7	NA	NA	TGCAGCGTCGCAAACGGGCCCTACGAGCAGTACTTC	CSVANGPYEQYF
TRBV6-1	TRBJ1-2	NA	TRBD1	TGTGCCACCACGGAGAATCCAACAGGGGGCTATGGCTACACCTTC	CATTENPTGGYGYTF
TRBV10-3	TRBJ2-1	NA	TRBD2	TGTGCCATCAGTGAGTCGTCTACTAGCGGGAGCTCCTACAATGAGCAGTTCTTC	CAISESSTSGSSYNEQFF
TRBV7-2	TRBJ2-3	NA	TRBD2	TGTGCCAGCAGTATTATTCGGCCCGGGACTAGCGGGACCGGAGATACGCAGTATTTT	CASSIIRPGTSGTGDTQYF
TRBV10-3	TRBJ1-3	NA	NA	TGTGCCATCAGTGAAGGTGGAAACACCATATATTTT	CAISEGGNTIYF
TRBV19	TRBJ2-7	NA	NA	TGTGCCAGTAGCCCTTGGACCAACATGGAGCAGTACTTC	CASSPWTNMEQYF
TRBV27	TRBJ1-1	NA	TRBD1	TGTGCCCCCCGCTCTGTCTCAAGGGCAGACAGGGCGAACACTGAAGCTTTCTTT	CAPRSVSRADRANTEAFF
TRBV2	TRBJ1-1	NA	NA	TGTGCCAGCAGTACCGACCGTAGGGTCACTGAAGCTTTCTTT	CASSTDRRVTEAFF
TRBV30	TRBJ2-1	few	TRBD2	TGTGCCTGGGCAAGCGGGAGCTCCTACAATGAGCAGTTCTTC	CAWASGSSYNEQFF
TRBV18	TRBJ2-2	NA	NA	TGTGCCAGCTCACCGGATTATCTACTTTGGGGACGAAACACCGGGGAGCTGTTTTTT	CASSPDYLLWGRNTGELFF
TRBV4-1	TRBJ2-3	NA	TRBD2	TGCGCCAGCAGCCGCAGACTAGCGGGAGGAGGTAGCACAGATACGCAGTATTTT	CASSRRLAGGGSTDTQYF
TRBV27	TRBJ1-1	once	TRBD1	TGTGCCAGCAGTTTTTGGGACAGGGACACTGAAGCTTTCTTT	CASSFWDRDTEAFF
TRBV5-4	TRBJ2-5	NA	TRBD1	TGTGCCAGCAGCGTGCGGACAGGGTCGTTGGGGGAGACCCAGTACTTC	CASSVRTGSLGETQYF
TRBV5-1	TRBJ2-7	NA	NA	TGCGCCAGCAGCTTCGGGGGGCCGCGAGGCGAGCAGTACTTC	CASSFGGPRGEQYF
TRBV5-1	TRBJ1-1	NA	TRBD1	TGCGCCAGCAGCGCGAACCAGGGGGCGAGTGCTTTCTTT	CASSANQGASAFF
TRBV18	TRBJ2-7	NA	NA	TGTGCCAGCTCGCGGGACTCGACCTACGAGCAGTACTTC	CASSRDSTYEQYF
TRBV9	TRBJ1-1	NA	NA	TGTGCCAGCAGCGCTTCCCAGGGCACTGAAGCTTTCTTT	CASSASQGTEAFF
TRBV30	TRBJ1-2	NA	TRBD1	TGTGCCTGGAGCCCACCCGGGACAGGGTACTATGGCTACACCTTC	CAWSPPGTGYYGYTF
TRBV6-6	TRBJ1-5	once	TRBD1	TGTGCCAGCAGTTACGTTCGACAGGGGCATCAGCCCCAGCATTTT	CASSYVRQGHQPQHF
TRBV2	TRBJ2-2	NA	TRBD1	TGTGCCAGCATATTCAGACAGGGGGACACCGGGGAGCTGTTTTTT	CASIFRQGDTGELFF